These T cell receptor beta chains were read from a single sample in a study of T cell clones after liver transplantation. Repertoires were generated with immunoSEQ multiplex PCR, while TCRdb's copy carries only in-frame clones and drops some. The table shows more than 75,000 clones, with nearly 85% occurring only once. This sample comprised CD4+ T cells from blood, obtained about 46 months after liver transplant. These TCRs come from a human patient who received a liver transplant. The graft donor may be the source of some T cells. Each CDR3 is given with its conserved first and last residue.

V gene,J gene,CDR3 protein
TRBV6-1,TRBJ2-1,CASSETAGSYNEQFF
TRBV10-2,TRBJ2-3,CASSDGTGGRDTQYF
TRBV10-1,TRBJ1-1,CASSRQKNTEAFF
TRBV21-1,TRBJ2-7,CASSKVWQGEGEQYF
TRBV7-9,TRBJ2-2,CASSARNQWDTGELFF
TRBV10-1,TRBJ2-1,CASSRGQSNEQFF
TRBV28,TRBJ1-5,CASRRTGGVISNQPQHF
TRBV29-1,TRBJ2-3,CSVVSRSSTDTQYF
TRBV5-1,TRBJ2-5,CASSQGSSQETQYF
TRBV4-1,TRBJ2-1,CASSQRGAWNEQFF
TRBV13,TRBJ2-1,CASRGTVYNEQFF
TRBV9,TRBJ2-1,CASSATLGSYNEQFF
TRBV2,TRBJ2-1,CASISGVSNEQFF
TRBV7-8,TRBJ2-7,CASSLARQSYEQYF
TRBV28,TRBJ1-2,CASSLQSNYGYTF
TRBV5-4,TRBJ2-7,CASSLGSGDTEQYF
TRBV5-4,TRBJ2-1,CASSLDRAEQEYENEQFF
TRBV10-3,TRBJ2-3,CAARQGTGITDTQYF
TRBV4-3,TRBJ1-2,CASSQEAGSGIDGYTF
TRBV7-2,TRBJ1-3,CASSFQGSTSGNTIYF
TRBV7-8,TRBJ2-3,CASSFGGAEDTQYF
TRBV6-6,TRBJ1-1,CASSYGGNTEAFF
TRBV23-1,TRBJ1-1,CASSHQFGNTEAFF
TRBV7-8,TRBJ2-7,CASSLARGADEQYF
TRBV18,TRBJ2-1,CASSPRLAGASNEQFF